This T cell receptor (beta chain) came from a study of CD8+ T cells in alopecia areata. Regarding this clone: Its target is unknown.

Points from the study as a whole: Scalp samples also yield sequences of resident alphabeta T cells from normal skin.

Treatment in this sample: oral pan-JAK inhibitor, 5-10 mg twice daily. Alopecia areata patients had lesional scalp punch biopsies and peripheral blood taken from them. Reverse transcribed after extraction, RNA yielded cDNA as the sequencing template. Produced via immunoSEQ multiplex PCR; TCRdb's table is partial and in-frame only. The sample lists some 190,000 clones, roughly 66% seen once, with 0.95% to 1.5% in the top ten. This sample comprised CD4+ T cells sorted from blood, obtained around week 46, from a patient treated with tofacitinib. The sequence came from a human donor with alopecia areata.

CDR3 sequence: CASSTGQVNQPQHF. The CDR3 DNA reads TGCGCCAGCAGCACAGGACAGGTCAATCAGCCCCAGCATTTT. The chain couples TRBV5-1 to TRBJ1-5, with 7 positions matching TRBD1. Looked up from germline, CDR1 is SGHRS and CDR2 is YFSETQ. The CDR3 contains 14 residues. V lost 4 bases to trimming and J lost 3 bases; unmatched junction nucleotides: 4.